This T cell receptor (beta chain) emerged from a study of shared clonotypes between healthy human individuals. Across the study: Each donor contributed plates that comprised three CD4 naive, three CD4 memory, two CD8 naive and one CD8 memory.

Terminally differentiated effector memory CD45RA+ cells were left out of the naive CD8 fraction, which was CD45RO-negative and positively selected for CCR7. Profiled with immunoSEQ multiplex PCR; TCRdb holds only in-frame clones, not every one. The data hold some 2.1 million clones, with approximately 94% observed a single time. Germline V lookup: CDR1 MNHNY, CDR2 SVGAGI (reference sequence). The CDR3 is made up of 10 amino acids. The germline V and J ends were trimmed by 10 bases and 2 bases, with 6 bases remaining between them. The TCR sequence derives from a man between 18 and 29 years old in good health. The chain has TRBV6-6 and TRBJ2-7; D remains ambiguous. Sequencing was done on a sample of naive CD8+ T cells sorted from blood. CDR3 bases: TGTGCCAACCATACCTACGAGCAGTACTTC. Translated, it gives CANHTYEQYF.